This note documents a single TCR beta chain sequence. Its target antigen remains unknown. No base qualities exist here, and no much larger clone lies one base off it. From the cysteine through the phenylalanine, the CDR3 covers 15 amino acids. The only DNA kept is the CDR3, 45 bases in frame from the first base. Trimming leaves V shorter by 5 bases and J shorter by 2 bases, with the junction holding 7 bases beyond the gene matches. For CDR1 and CDR2, the germline V gene (reference sequence) lists LNHDA and SQIVND. The library relied on the immunoSEQ multiplex PCR assay. For the multiplex PCR, a mixture combining 60 forward primers for TCR Vbeta segments and 13 reverse primers for TCR Jbeta segments was used. The CDR3 region of rearranged TCR beta genes was amplified from genomic DNA by a multiplex PCR assay. The Illumina HiSeq System was used to sequence the amplified TCR beta libraries as 87-base-pair reads. The original pipeline was this. Across the 500 to 850 repertoires, a later analysis counted roughly 77 million unique TCR beta chains, some 11 million of which were shared by at least two donors. To remove PCR and sequencing errors, raw reads were error-corrected and collapsed into unique sequences using a nearest-neighbor algorithm that merged closely related sequences. CDR3 sequences were aligned to IMGT reference sequences to assign V, D and J gene segments. Each retained sequence needed at least a six-nucleotide match to both a V gene segment and a J gene segment. A rearrangement counted as productive if the CDR3 had no stop codons and remained in frame with V and J, and every other rearrangement counted as non-productive. CDR3 was defined according to IMGT convention as the region running from the second conserved V-encoded cysteine to the conserved J-encoded phenylalanine. Sequences without an unambiguous match to a single V gene segment were excluded from the earlier analysis of about 600 of the donors. An earlier analysis of a few hundred of the donors called V segments functional above 56.7% productive rearrangements and segregating when the between-donor standard deviation exceeded 5%. A statistical classification framework was built to diagnose cytomegalovirus status from the catalog of TCR beta chain sequences. V and J gene assignment, in a later analysis, came from comparing TCR nucleotide sequences with IMGT/GENE-DB human TR gene sequences. In a later analysis, CDR3 sequences and most-parsimonious VDJ recombination scenarios were assigned using the TCRdist pipeline. In a later analysis, each TCR beta chain was defined by its CDR3 amino acid sequence together with its V-gene family, and reads lacking a unique V-gene family were excluded. In a later analysis, fewer than 650 highly shared, low-generation-probability nucleotide sequences were removed to address suspected cross-contamination and a sequencing artifact. In a later analysis, a clonal expansion index for each public chain was calculated from normalized within-repertoire ranks of inferred template counts. A later analysis computed generation probabilities with a VDJ recombination model fitted to out-of-frame rearrangements, and checked the results against IGoR. In a later analysis, hypergeometric tests were used to score TCR-TCR, TCR-HLA and TCR-CMV co-occurrence, with a repertoire-size bias correction applied to TCR pairs. In a later analysis, false discovery rates were estimated by permuting HLA or CMV assignments 20 times. In a later analysis, co-occurring TCRs were grouped using DBSCAN, with TCRdist sequence similarity added in when clustering inside HLA-allele-positive subsets. For co-occurrence clustering, repertoires with fewer than 30,000 or more than 120,000 public chains were excluded, along with four to six repertoires with anomalous nucleotide sharing. TCRdb retrieved this table from immuneACCESS and kept in-frame rearrangements only. Not all clones are present; in checked studies, unresolved V genes account for under half, and no reason is known for the remainder. The V and J calls and clone size are taken from that table; D and trimming were inferred from the DNA. The sample contains about 130,000 clones, 83% of them found a single time. Less than 2% of the sample goes to the ten largest clones.

The record originates from a study of cytomegalovirus exposure and HLA in healthy donors (dated by TCRdb to the late 2010s). With respect to the entire study: In an earlier analysis of some 610 of the donors, around 300 Gb of sequence data and 117 million unique TCR beta sequences from about 180 million T cells were reported. The study profiled the T cell repertoires of under 700 subjects by immunosequencing and related them to cytomegalovirus serostatus. Roughly 5 DR-DQ haplotypes were handled as single units for association and clustering, since linkage in the cohort was strong. The number of typed donors differed by locus: about 620-640 for A, B, C, DRB1 and DQB1; 500 to 550 for DQA1; over 600 for DPA1; and 400 to 480 for DPB1. The study was designed to test whether signatures of past pathogen exposure could be identified by cataloging public T cell receptors. Every repertoire in the discovery cohort had been generated on one and the same sequencing platform. Across about 370 genotyped donors of the cohort, an average of approximately 240,000 unique TCR beta nucleotide sequences per donor were sequenced, and roughly 17% of those sequences were non-productive. A later genetic analysis used genome-wide SNP genotypes for about 65% of the roughly 670 donors, treating that subset as a discovery cohort. To decide whether each TCR beta V gene segment behaved as functional or pseudogenic, an earlier analysis of some 540 of the donors relied on high-throughput TCR beta sequencing. Of the roughly 400 genotyped donors, about 80% fell in the genetic ancestry cluster associated with self-reported Caucasian donors. Donor age, sex, ethnicity and CMV serostatus were compiled alongside the repertoire data. High-throughput TCR immunosequencing, statistical association of individual TCRs with disease status, and machine learning were combined to predict cytomegalovirus infection status. HLA typing included class I and class II loci at four-digit resolution. Along with the 666-subject first cohort, a separate validation cohort of around 120 different subjects was used. An early release that covered several hundred HLA-typed donors contained approximately 320 gigabases of sequencing data and some 87 million unique TCR sequences. In the later analysis, no new phenotypic data were used to find candidate immune exposures; instead, reliance was placed on TCR beta sequences and their occurrence across donors. In a later analysis, previously published TCR beta repertoires from about 670 donors were re-analyzed and high-resolution HLA genotyping was added so that TCR occurrence patterns could be studied.

The cohort consisted of 650 to 700 healthy bone marrow donors. At the time of sampling, every cohort member was nominally healthy, though immune exposures that went unrecorded were likely present. The donor tested CMV seronegative and was one of the 352 seronegative cohort members. Each donor provided a peripheral blood sample, and peripheral blood mononuclear cells were used for TCR beta sequencing. The Qiagen DNeasy Blood Extraction Kit was used to extract genomic DNA from the blood cell samples. Study-level results and caveats: Linkage disequilibrium might explain the correlated functional status among segregating V segments, but an unknown experimental factor could not be excluded. In the study, roughly 160 TCR beta chains were listed as associated with cytomegalovirus. In vitro tests confirmed that three of the cytomegalovirus-associated TCR beta chains recognize cytomegalovirus antigens. Because counts were too low, seventeen rarely observed V segments, including chromosome 9 orphons, were excluded from the earlier analysis of 500 to 700 of the donors. A cluster of highly shared sequence variants was judged likely to represent a technical artifact of the sequencing pipeline. In a later analysis, the rate of TCR association differed among HLA loci, with DRB1 alleles having the most associated TCRs and HLA-C alleles having the fewest. A later genetic analysis reported fewer N-insertions in productive TCRs among donors in an Asian-associated ancestry cluster than the roughly 620-donor mean. Roughly uniform sequencing depth across donors was assumed in presence/absence analyses, although this assumption may not hold. The only immune exposure information available for the cohort was CMV serostatus. According to a later analysis, most CMV-associated TCR beta chains appeared to be HLA-restricted, and the HLA associations seemed to be driven largely by CMV exposure. When HLA alleles, especially DR and DQ, strongly co-occurred, attributing TCR associations to individual alleles was difficult. In an earlier analysis of about 600 of the donors, most TCR beta V segments appeared in productive rearrangements about 87% or about 30% of the time, broadly matching IMGT annotations. An association between a missense DCLRE1C variant and V-gene and J-gene trimming of TCR beta chains was found in a later genetic analysis and replicated in an independent cohort. In a later analysis, some 17,000 TCR beta sequences were associated with specific HLA alleles at a false discovery rate of 0.05. The authors suggested that the approach could potentially be generalized to other disease states and immunological phenotypes. A further reported finding was that TCR beta sequences accurately predicted the HLA-A and HLA-B alleles for most subjects in the first cohort. Some IMGT-functional V segments, including TRBV6-2 and TRBV6-3, could not be distinguished by the 87-base-pair reads and were therefore excluded. Cytomegalovirus status was reported to be diagnosed by the classifier with high specificity and sensitivity in both the original and validation cohorts. A later analysis reported that several top co-occurrence clusters appeared linked to parvovirus B19, influenza, CMV and Epstein-Barr virus. The cohort was sequenced for TCR beta chains only, and without alpha or paired-chain data the features that could be detected were limited. In a later analysis, HLA-associated TCR beta chains showed more clonal expansion and lower generation probabilities than non-associated chains that were equally common. While some public TCRs were present in many individuals, most TCR sequences turned up only very rarely across donors. HLA typing was unavailable for some donors at each locus, so association tests used only the typed subset.

Sequencing was done on a sample of PBMCs. The sequence joins TRBV19 to TRBJ2-7, with 9 central nucleotides matching TRBD2. This clonotype was sampled from a man in his forties in good health and CMV-seronegative. The CDR3 region reads CASSPPRTSAYEQYF. DNA sequence: TGTGCCAGTAGTCCACCCCGGACTAGCGCCTACGAGCAGTACTTC.